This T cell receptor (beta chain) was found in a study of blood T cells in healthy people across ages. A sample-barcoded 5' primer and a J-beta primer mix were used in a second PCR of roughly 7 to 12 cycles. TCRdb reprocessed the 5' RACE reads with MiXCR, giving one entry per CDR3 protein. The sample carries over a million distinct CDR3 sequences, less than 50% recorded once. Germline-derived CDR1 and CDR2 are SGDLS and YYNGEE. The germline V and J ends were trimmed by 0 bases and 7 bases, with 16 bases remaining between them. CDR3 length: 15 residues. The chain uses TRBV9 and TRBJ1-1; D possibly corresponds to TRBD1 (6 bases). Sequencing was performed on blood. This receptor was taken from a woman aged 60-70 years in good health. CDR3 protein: CASSVGAGAFREAFF. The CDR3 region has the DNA TGTGCCAGCAGCGTAGGGGCAGGGGCCTTCCGTGAAGCTTTCTTT.